This TCR beta chain was recovered during a study of T-cell memory formation after mild COVID-19. Study-wide results and caveats: Some SARS-CoV-2-responding clones were already detected in memory before infection.

About this clonotype itself: Its cognate antigen is unknown.

Amplification by 5'RACE using constant-segment primers produced TCR alpha and TCR beta cDNA libraries that carried sample barcodes and UMIs. TCRdb redid the calling of the 5' RACE reads with MiXCR, one entry per CDR3 protein. Among tens of thousands of distinct CDR3 sequences listed, approximately 6.8% were seen once. CDR3 length equals 17 residues. Trimming removed 1 base from V and 2 bases from J; junction bases left unmatched: 9. In germline, CDR1 is LGHDT, CDR2 YNNKEL (reference sequence). V is TRBV3-1 and J is TRBJ2-3; 7 bases map to TRBD1. The sample consisted of PBMCs or a T cell subset sorted from them (not recorded which). The TCR was taken from a man in his late teens or twenties who had mild COVID-19 (a few samples of this study predate the infection). Cell type and time point are not known. The CDR3 region is CASSQAGTAYSTDTQYF. The CDR3 region has the DNA TGTGCCAGCAGCCAAGCCGGGACAGCCTACTCCACAGATACGCAGTATTTT.